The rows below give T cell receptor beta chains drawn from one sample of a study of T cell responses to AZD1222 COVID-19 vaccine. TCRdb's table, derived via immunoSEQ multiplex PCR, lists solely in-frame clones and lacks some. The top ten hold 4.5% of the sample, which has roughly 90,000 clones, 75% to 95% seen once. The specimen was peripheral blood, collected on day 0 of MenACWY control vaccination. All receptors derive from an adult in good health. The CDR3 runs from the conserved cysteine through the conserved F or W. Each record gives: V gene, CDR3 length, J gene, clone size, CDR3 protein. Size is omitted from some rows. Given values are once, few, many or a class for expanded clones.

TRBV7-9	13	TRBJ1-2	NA	CASSPGTAYGYTF
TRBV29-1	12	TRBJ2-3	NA	CSVELVTDTQYF
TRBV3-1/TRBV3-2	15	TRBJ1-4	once	CASSPEAAPNEKLFF
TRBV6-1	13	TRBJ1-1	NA	CASSEYLNTEAFF
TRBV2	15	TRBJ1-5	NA	CASSVDRGRGQPQHF
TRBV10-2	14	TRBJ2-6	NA	CASRSQWGANVLTF
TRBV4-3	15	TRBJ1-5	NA	CASSQNSGQNQPQHF
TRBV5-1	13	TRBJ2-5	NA	CASSEGSGETQYF
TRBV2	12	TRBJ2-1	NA	CASSVRAGEQFF
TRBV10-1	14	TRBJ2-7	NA	CASSESWASYEQYF
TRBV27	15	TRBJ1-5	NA	CASSLGRGWGQPQHF
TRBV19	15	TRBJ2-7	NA	CASSTRQTGAYEQYF
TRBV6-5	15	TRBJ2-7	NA	CASSYSGTSGYEQYF
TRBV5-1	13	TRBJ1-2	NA	CASSPPGGVGYTF
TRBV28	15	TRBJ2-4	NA	CASSLEAVAKNIQYF
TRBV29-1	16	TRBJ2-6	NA	CSVLRDVDSGANVLTF
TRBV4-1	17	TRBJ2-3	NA	CASSQRDSGTSTDTQYF
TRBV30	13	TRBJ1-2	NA	CAWGGGYNYGYTF
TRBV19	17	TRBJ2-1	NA	CASSIPEREVAYNEQFF
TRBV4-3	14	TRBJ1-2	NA	CASSQDSLRSGYTF
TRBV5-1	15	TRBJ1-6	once	CASSLVDSRGSPLHF
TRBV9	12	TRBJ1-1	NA	CASSVEGNEAFF
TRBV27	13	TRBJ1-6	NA	CASSLRVDSPLHF
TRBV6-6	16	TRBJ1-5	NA	CASSYEGRPSNQPQHF
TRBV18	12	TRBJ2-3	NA	CASSPSTDTQYF
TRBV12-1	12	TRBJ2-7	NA	CAKARLNYEQYF
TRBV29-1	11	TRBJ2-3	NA	CSVGLVDTQYF
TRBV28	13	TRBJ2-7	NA	CASRFSGDSEQYF
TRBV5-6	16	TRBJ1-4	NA	CASSQKGPTWGEKLFF
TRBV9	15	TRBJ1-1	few	CASSVGEGEGAEAFF
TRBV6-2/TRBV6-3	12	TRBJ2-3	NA	CASSFRPDTQYF
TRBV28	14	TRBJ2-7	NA	CASRTGAGAYEQYF
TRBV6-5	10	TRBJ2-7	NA	CASKDYEQYF
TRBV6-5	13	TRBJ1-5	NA	CASSPSLDQPQHF
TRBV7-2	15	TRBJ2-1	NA	CASTPAAAKYNEQFF
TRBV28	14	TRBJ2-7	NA	CASTTSGGYYEQYF
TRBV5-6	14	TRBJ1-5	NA	CASSSLRVDQPQHF
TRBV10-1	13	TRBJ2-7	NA	CASSESWLREQYF
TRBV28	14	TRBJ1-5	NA	CASRTPRGGGPQHF
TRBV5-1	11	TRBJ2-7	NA	CASSLLGEQYF